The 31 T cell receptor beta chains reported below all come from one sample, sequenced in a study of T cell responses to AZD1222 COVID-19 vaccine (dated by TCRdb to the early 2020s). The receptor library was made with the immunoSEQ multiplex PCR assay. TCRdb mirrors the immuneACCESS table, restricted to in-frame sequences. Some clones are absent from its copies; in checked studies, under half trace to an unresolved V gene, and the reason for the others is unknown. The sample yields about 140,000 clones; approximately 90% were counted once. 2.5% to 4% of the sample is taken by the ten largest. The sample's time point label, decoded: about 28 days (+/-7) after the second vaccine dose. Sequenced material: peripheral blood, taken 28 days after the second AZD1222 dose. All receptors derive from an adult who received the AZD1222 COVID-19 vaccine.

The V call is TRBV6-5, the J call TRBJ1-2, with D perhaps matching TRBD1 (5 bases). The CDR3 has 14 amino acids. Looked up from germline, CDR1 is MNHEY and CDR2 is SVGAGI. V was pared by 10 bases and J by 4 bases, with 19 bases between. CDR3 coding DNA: TGTGCCACCCGCGGCCGGGGCGAGGGCTATGGCTACACCTTC. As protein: CATRGRGEGYGYTF.

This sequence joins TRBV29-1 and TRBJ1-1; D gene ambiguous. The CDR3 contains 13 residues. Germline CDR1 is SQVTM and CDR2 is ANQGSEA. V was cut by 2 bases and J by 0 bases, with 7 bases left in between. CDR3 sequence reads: CSVELGVNTEAFF. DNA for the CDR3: TGCAGCGTTGAACTCGGGGTGAACACTGAAGCTTTCTTT.

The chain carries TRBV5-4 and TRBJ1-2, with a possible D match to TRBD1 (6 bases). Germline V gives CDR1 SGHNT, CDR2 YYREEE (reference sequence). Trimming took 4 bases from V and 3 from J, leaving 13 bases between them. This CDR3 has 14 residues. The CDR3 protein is CASSPQGKDYGYTF. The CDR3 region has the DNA TGTGCCAGCAGCCCCCAGGGGAAGGACTATGGCTACACCTTC.

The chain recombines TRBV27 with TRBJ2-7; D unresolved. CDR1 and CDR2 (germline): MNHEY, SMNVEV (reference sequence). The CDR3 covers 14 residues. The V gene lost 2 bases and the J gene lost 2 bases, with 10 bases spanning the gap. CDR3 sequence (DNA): TGTGCCAGCAGTTTAGACGGGCTTCCCTACGAGCAGTACTTC. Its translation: CASSLDGLPYEQYF.

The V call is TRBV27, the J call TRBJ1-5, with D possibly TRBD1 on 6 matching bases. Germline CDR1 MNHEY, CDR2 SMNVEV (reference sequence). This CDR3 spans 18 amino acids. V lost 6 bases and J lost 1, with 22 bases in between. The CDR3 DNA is TGTGCCAGCAGACGGGGGACACAGGATTACGAGAGCAATCAGCCCCAGCATTTT. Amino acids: CASRRGTQDYESNQPQHF.

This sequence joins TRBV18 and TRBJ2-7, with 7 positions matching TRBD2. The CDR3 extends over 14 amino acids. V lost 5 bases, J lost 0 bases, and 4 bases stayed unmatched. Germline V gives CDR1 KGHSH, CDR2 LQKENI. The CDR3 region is CASSTGGNSYEQYF. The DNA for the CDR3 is TGTGCCAGCTCAACCGGGGGGAACTCCTACGAGCAGTACTTC.

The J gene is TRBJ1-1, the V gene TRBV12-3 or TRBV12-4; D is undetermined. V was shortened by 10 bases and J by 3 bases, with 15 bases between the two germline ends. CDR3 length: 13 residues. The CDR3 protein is CANSALGDTEAFF. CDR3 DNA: TGTGCCAACTCCGCCCTCGGGGACACTGAAGCTTTCTTT.

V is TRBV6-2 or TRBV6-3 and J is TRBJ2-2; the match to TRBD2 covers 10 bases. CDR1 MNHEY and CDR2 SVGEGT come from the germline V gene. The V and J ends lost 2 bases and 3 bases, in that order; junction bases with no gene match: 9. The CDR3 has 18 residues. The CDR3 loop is CASSYPPWLAGDTGELFF. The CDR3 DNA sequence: TGTGCCAGCAGTTACCCGCCCTGGCTAGCGGGGGACACCGGGGAGCTGTTTTTT.

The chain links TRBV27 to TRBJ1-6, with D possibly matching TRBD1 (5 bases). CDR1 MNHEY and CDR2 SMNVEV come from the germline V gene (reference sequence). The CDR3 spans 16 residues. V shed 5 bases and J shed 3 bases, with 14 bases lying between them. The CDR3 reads CASSGQGKGYNSPLHF. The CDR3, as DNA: TGTGCCAGCAGTGGGCAGGGAAAGGGCTATAATTCACCCCTCCACTTT.

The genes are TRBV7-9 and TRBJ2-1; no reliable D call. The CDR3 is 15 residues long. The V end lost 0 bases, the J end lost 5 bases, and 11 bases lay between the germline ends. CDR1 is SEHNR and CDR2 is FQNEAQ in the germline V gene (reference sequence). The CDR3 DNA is TGTGCCAGCAGCTTAGCAACTATCCCAAACAATGAGCAGTTCTTC. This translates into CASSLATIPNNEQFF.

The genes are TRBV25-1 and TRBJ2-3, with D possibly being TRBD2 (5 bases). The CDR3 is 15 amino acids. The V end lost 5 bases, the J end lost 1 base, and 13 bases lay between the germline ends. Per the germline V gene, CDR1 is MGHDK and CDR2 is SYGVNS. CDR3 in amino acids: CASSRSDPGTDTQYF. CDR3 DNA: TGTGCCAGCAGTCGTAGCGATCCGGGCACAGATACGCAGTATTTT. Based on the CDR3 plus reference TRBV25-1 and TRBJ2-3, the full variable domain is EADIYQTPRYLVIGTGKKITLECSQTMGHDKMYWYQQDPGMELHLIHYSYGVNSTEKGDLSSESTVSRIRTEHFPLTLESARPSHTSQYLCASSRSDPGTDTQYFGPGTRLTVL.

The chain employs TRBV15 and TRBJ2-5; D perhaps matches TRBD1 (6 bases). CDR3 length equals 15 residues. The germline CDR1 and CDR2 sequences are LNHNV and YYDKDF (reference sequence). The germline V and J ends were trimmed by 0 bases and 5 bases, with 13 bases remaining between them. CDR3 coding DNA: TGTGCCACCAGCAGAGATCAACACAGGGTCGAGACCCAGTACTTC. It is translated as CATSRDQHRVETQYF.

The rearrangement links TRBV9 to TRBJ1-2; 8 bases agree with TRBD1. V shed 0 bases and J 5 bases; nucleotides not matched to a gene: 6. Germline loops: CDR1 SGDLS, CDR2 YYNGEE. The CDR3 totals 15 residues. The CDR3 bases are TGTGCCAGCAGCGTAGAGGGCAGGGGGCAATATGGCTACACCTTC. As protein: CASSVEGRGQYGYTF. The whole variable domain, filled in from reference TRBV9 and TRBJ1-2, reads DSGVTQTPKHLITATGQRVTLRCSPRSGDLSVYWYQQSLDQGLQFLIQYYNGEERAKGNILERFSAQQFPDLHSELNLSSLELGDSALYFCASSVEGRGQYGYTFGSGTRLTVV.

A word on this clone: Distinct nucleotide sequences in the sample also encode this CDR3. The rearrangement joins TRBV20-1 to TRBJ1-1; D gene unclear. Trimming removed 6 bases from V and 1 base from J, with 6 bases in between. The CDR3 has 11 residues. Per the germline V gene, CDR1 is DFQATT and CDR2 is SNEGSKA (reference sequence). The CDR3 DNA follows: TGCAGTGCCGCCCGGAACACTGAAGCTTTCTTT. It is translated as CSAARNTEAFF.

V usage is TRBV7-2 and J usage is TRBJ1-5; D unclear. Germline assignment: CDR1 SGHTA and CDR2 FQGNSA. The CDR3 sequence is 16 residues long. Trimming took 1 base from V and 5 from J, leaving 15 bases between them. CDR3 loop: CASSLGSWGGDQPQHF. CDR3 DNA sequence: TGTGCCAGCAGCTTAGGGTCTTGGGGAGGAGATCAGCCCCAGCATTTT.

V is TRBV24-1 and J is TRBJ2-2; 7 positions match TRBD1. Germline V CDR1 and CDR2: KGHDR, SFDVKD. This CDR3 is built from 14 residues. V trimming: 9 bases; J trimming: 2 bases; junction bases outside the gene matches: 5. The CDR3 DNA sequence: TGTGCCACCGCCGGGACAGTTAACACCGGGGAGCTGTTTTTT. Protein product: CATAGTVNTGELFF.

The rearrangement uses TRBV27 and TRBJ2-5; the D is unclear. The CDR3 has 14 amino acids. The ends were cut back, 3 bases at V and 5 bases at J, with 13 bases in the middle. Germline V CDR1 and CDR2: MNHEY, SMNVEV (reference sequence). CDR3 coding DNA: TGTGCCAGCAGTTTCAGCGCGAGGCGGGAGACCCAGTACTTC. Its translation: CASSFSARRETQYF.

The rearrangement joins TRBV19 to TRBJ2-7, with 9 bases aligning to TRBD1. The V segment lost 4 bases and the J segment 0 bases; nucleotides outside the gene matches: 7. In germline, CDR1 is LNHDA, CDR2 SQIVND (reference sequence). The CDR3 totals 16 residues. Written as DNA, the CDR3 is TGTGCCAGTAGTAGGAACGGACAGGGGCCCTCCTACGAGCAGTACTTC. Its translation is CASSRNGQGPSYEQYF.

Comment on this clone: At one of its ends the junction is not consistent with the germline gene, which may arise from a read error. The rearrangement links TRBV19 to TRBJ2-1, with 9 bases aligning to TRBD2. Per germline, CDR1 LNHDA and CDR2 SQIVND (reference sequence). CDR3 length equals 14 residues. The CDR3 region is CASSSGSAYNEQFF. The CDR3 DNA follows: TGTGCCAGCAGTAGCGGGAGTGCGTACAATGAGCAGTTCTTC.

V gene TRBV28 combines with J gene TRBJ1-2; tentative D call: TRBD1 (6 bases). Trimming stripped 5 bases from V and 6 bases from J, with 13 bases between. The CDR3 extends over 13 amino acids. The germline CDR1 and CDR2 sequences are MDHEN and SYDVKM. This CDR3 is CASSPRTVNGYTF. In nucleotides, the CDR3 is TGTGCCAGCAGTCCCCGGACAGTCAATGGCTACACCTTC.

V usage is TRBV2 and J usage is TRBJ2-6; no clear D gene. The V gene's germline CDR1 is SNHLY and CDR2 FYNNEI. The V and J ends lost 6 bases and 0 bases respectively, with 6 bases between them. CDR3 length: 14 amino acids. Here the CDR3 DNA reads TGTGCCAGCAGCCTGGACTCTGGGGCCAACGTCCTGACTTTC. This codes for CASSLDSGANVLTF. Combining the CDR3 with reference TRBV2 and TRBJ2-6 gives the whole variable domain EPEVTQTPSHQVTQMGQEVILRCVPISNHLYFYWYRQILGQKVEFLVSFYNNEISEKSEIFDDQFSVERPDGSNFTLKIRSTKLEDSAMYFCASSLDSGANVLTFGAGSRLTVL.

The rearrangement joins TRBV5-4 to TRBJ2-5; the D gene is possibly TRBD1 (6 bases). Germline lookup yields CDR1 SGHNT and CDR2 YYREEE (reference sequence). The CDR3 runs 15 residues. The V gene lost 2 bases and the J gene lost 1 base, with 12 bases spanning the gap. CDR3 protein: CASSFVQGRQETQYF. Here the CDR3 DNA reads TGTGCCAGCAGCTTTGTCCAGGGGCGCCAAGAGACCCAGTACTTC.

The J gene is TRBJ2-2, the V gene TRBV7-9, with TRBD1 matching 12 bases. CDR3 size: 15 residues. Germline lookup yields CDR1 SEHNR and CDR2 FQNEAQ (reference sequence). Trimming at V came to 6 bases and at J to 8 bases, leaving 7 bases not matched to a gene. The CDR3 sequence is CASRKGQGAGGELFF. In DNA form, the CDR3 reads TGTGCCAGCAGGAAGGGACAGGGGGCAGGAGGGGAGCTGTTTTTT.

The CDR3 nucleotides are TGCGCCAGCAGCCCGCCCGGGGGGGCTGGGAAGACCCAGTACTTC. It codes for CASSPPGGAGKTQYF. J is TRBJ2-5 and V is TRBV5-1; 8 positions agree with TRBD2. CDR3 length equals 15 residues. The germline CDR1 and CDR2 sequences are SGHRS and YFSETQ. V trimming: 4 bases; J trimming: 6 bases; junction bases outside the gene matches: 11.

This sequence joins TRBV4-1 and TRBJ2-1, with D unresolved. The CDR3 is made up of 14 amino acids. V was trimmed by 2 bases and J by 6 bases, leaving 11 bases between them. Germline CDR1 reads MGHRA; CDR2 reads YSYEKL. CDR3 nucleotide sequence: TGCGCCAGCAGCCAATTCTTCTGGGGCAATGAGCAGTTCTTC. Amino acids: CASSQFFWGNEQFF.

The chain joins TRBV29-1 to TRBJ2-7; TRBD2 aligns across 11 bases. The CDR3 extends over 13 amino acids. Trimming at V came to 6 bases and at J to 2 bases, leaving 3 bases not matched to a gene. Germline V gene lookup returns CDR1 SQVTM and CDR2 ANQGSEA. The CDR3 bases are TGCAGCGTCGCGACTAGCGGGACCTACGAGCAGTACTTC. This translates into CSVATSGTYEQYF.

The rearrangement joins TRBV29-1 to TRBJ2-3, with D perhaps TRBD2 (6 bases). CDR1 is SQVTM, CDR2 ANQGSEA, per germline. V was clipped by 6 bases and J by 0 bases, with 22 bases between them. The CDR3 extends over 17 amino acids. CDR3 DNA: TGCAGCGTCGGCGGGGCAGTCGAAGCCTCTAGCACAGATACGCAGTATTTT. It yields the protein CSVGGAVEASSTDTQYF.

The CDR3 nucleotides read TGTGCCAGCAGCCAAGTTGAAGCAGGGTCGGCTGGCTACACCTTC. Its protein product is CASSQVEAGSAGYTF. The chain combines TRBV3-1 (or the pseudogene TRBV3-2) with TRBJ1-2, with D maybe TRBD1 (5 bases). Trimming removed 1 base from V and 7 bases from J, with 16 bases in between. The CDR3 is 15 amino acids. Germline CDR1 LGHDT, CDR2 YNNKEL (reference sequence).

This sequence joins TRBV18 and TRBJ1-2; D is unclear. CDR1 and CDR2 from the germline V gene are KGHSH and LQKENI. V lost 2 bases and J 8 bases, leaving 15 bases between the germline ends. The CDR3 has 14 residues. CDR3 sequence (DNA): TGTGCCAGCTCACCAGTTTCGGTCGCCGTCGGCTACACCTTC. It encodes CASSPVSVAVGYTF.

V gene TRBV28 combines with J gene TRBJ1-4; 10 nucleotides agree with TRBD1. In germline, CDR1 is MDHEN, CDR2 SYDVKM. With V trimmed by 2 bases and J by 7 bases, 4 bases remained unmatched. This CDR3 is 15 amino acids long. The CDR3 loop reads CASSLDRGRGEKLFF. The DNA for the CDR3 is TGTGCCAGCAGTTTAGACAGGGGGCGCGGTGAAAAACTGTTTTTT.

The CDR3 spells CASSLERGRGRADTQYF. CDR3 nucleotide sequence: TGTGCCAGCAGCTTAGAGCGTGGCAGGGGGCGAGCAGATACGCAGTATTTT. V gene TRBV11-2 combines with J gene TRBJ2-3; 8 positions agree with TRBD1. Germline values: CDR1 SGHAT, CDR2 FQNNGV. The length of the CDR3 is 17 residues. V was clipped by 0 bases and J by 4 bases; unmatched bases: 9.